This passage covers 2 T cell receptor beta chains from one sample sequenced in a study of blood T cell repertoires in COVID-19 (dated by TCRdb to the early 2020s). The method was the immunoSEQ multiplex PCR assay. Entries here come from immuneACCESS through TCRdb and include only in-frame sequences with V and J called. Some clones fail to appear in such tables; in the studies checked, an unresolved V gene covers under half of the shortfall, and the cause of the remainder is unknown. The sample table shows 250,000 to 300,000 clones, and approximately 85% are seen once. The top ten constitute about 11% of the sample. Specimen: peripheral blood. These receptors were obtained from a woman aged 70-85 years with acute or convalescent COVID-19.

This chain uses TRBV11-1 with TRBJ2-3; 8 bases map to TRBD2. V lost 5 bases, J lost 5 bases, and 12 bases stayed unmatched. Germline V lookup: CDR1 SGHAT, CDR2 FQDESV (reference sequence). This CDR3 region has 16 residues. For the CDR3, the DNA is TGTGCCAGCAGCCCCCTTCCCATCGGGGGGGGAGATACGCAGTATTTT. The encoded protein is CASSPLPIGGGDTQYF.

On this clone itself: The junction shows a germline mismatch at one end, possibly a read error. This chain links TRBV3-1 (or the pseudogene TRBV3-2) with TRBJ1-2; tentative D call: TRBD1 (5 bases). CDR1 and CDR2 from the germline V gene are LGHDT and YNNKEL (reference sequence). The CDR3 sequence is 12 residues long. The CDR3 region has the DNA TGTGCCAGCAGCCAATCAGGGAAGGGCTTCACCTTC. Encoded protein: CASSQSGKGFTF.